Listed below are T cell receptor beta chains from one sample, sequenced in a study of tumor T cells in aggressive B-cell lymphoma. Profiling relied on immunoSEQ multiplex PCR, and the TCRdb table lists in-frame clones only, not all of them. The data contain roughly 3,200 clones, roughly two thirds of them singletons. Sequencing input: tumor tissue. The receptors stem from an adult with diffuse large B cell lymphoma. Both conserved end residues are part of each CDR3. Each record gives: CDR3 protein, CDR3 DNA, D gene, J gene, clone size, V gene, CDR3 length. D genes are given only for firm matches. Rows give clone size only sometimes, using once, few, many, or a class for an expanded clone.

CDR3 protein: CASSPRVAGGNEQFF
CDR3 DNA: TGTGCCAGCAGCCCCCGGGTAGCGGGAGGAAATGAGCAGTTCTTC
D gene: TRBD2
J gene: TRBJ2-1
clone size: -
V gene: TRBV7-9
CDR3 length: 15

CDR3 protein: CASRAGGNTGELFF
CDR3 DNA: TGTGCCAGCAGGGCAGGGGGCAACACCGGGGAGCTGTTTTTT
D gene: TRBD1
J gene: TRBJ2-2
clone size: -
V gene: TRBV5-5
CDR3 length: 14

CDR3 protein: CASSQDGGDTEAFF
CDR3 DNA: TGTGCCAGCAGCCAAGATGGGGGGGACACTGAAGCTTTCTTT
D gene: -
J gene: TRBJ1-1
clone size: -
V gene: TRBV4-2
CDR3 length: 14

CDR3 protein: CASSVGLADTQYF
CDR3 DNA: TGTGCCAGCAGCGTGGGACTAGCAGATACGCAGTATTTT
D gene: TRBD2
J gene: TRBJ2-3
clone size: -
V gene: TRBV5-4
CDR3 length: 13

CDR3 protein: CASSLAGTGGAGELFF
CDR3 DNA: TGTGCCAGCAGCTTAGCCGGGACAGGGGGAGCCGGGGAGCTGTTTTTT
D gene: TRBD1
J gene: TRBJ2-2
clone size: large
V gene: TRBV7-6
CDR3 length: 16

CDR3 protein: CASRTGGTNYGYTF
CDR3 DNA: TGTGCCAGCAGGACAGGGGGGACTAACTATGGCTACACCTTC
D gene: TRBD1
J gene: TRBJ1-2
clone size: -
V gene: TRBV28
CDR3 length: 14

CDR3 protein: CASSPDRNQPQHF
CDR3 DNA: TGTGCCAGCTCACCTGACAGGAATCAGCCCCAGCATTTT
D gene: -
J gene: TRBJ1-5
clone size: -
V gene: TRBV18
CDR3 length: 13

CDR3 protein: CASSVGTGVYEQYF
CDR3 DNA: TGTGCCAGCAGCGTCGGGACAGGGGTCTACGAGCAGTACTTC
D gene: TRBD1
J gene: TRBJ2-7
clone size: few
V gene: TRBV5-6
CDR3 length: 14

CDR3 protein: CASLGGSNTEAFF
CDR3 DNA: TGTGCCTCCCTTGGGGGGTCGAACACTGAAGCTTTCTTT
D gene: -
J gene: TRBJ1-1
clone size: -
V gene: TRBV28
CDR3 length: 13

CDR3 protein: CASSMGQRPMNTEAFF
CDR3 DNA: TGTGCCAGTAGTATGGGACAGCGCCCTATGAACACTGAAGCTTTCTTT
D gene: TRBD1
J gene: TRBJ1-1
clone size: -
V gene: TRBV19
CDR3 length: 16

CDR3 protein: CASSFGQGVNTIYF
CDR3 DNA: TGTGCCAGCAGCTTTGGACAGGGGGTTAACACCATATATTTT
D gene: TRBD1
J gene: TRBJ1-3
clone size: -
V gene: TRBV5-6
CDR3 length: 14

CDR3 protein: CASSDGPQGTEAFF
CDR3 DNA: TGTGCCAGCAGTGATGGGCCCCAGGGGACTGAAGCTTTCTTT
D gene: -
J gene: TRBJ1-1
clone size: -
V gene: TRBV2
CDR3 length: 14

CDR3 protein: CASSLVGGAMNTEAFF
CDR3 DNA: TGTGCCAGCAGCTTAGTGGGGGGTGCCATGAACACTGAAGCTTTCTTT
D gene: -
J gene: TRBJ1-1
clone size: -
V gene: TRBV11-2
CDR3 length: 16

CDR3 protein: CASSGGSNYGYTF
CDR3 DNA: TGTGCCAGCAGTGGAGGTTCTAACTATGGCTACACCTTC
D gene: -
J gene: TRBJ1-2
clone size: -
V gene: TRBV2
CDR3 length: 13

CDR3 protein: CASSNPGLHTGELFF
CDR3 DNA: TGTGCCAGCAGCAATCCGGGACTTCACACCGGGGAGCTGTTTTTT
D gene: -
J gene: TRBJ2-2
clone size: -
V gene: TRBV21-1
CDR3 length: 15

CDR3 protein: CASRDWTSGSHEQYF
CDR3 DNA: TGTGCCAGCAGAGATTGGACTAGCGGGTCCCACGAGCAGTACTTC
D gene: TRBD2
J gene: TRBJ2-7
clone size: -
V gene: TRBV6-5
CDR3 length: 15

CDR3 protein: CASMYRGGTGELFF
CDR3 DNA: TGTGCCAGCATGTACAGGGGAGGAACCGGGGAGCTGTTTTTT
D gene: -
J gene: TRBJ2-2
clone size: -
V gene: TRBV7-9
CDR3 length: 14

CDR3 protein: CASRTGDHGYTF
CDR3 DNA: TGTGCCAGCAGGACAGGGGATCATGGCTACACCTTC
D gene: TRBD1
J gene: TRBJ1-2
clone size: -
V gene: TRBV2
CDR3 length: 12

CDR3 protein: CASSVASGSFEQYF
CDR3 DNA: TGTGCCAGCAGCGTAGCTAGCGGGAGTTTCGAGCAGTACTTC
D gene: TRBD2
J gene: TRBJ2-7
clone size: -
V gene: TRBV9
CDR3 length: 14

CDR3 protein: CASSKGSGGSYNEQFF
CDR3 DNA: TGTGCCAGCAGTAAGGGGAGCGGGGGCTCCTACAATGAGCAGTTCTTC
D gene: TRBD2
J gene: TRBJ2-1
clone size: -
V gene: TRBV28
CDR3 length: 16